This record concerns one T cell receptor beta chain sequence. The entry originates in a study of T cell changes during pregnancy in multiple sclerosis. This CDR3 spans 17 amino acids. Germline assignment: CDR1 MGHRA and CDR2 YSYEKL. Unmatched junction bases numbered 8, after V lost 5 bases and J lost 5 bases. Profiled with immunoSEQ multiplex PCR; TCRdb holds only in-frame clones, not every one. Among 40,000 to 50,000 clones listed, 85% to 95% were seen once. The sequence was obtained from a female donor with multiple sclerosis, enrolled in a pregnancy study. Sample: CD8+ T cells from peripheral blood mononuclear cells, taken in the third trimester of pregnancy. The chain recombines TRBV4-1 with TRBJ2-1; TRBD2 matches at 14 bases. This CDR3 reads CASSWTGTSGRDNEQFF. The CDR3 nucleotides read TGCGCCAGCAGCTGGACCGGGACTAGCGGGAGAGACAATGAGCAGTTCTTC.